The T cell receptor beta chain under discussion was sequenced for a study of blood T cell repertoires in COVID-19 (dated by TCRdb to the early 2020s). General notes on the study: The collaborator samples originated in the United States, Italy and Spain and spanned the acute and convalescent phases of COVID-19. The repertoires were released in a freely available public database intended as a resource for research on the immune response to SARS-CoV-2. The material from the prospective study consisted of cDNA or gDNA derived from T cells, B-cell-depleted T cells, or PBMCs. Where available, HLA class I and class II types were obtained from metadata supplied by the sample provider rather than from assay-based typing. The samples were drawn from two sources: the first 160 participants of the ongoing ImmuneRACE study, and 1,200 or so subjects contributed by 6 global collaborators. Deeply sampled blood TCRbeta repertoires from subjects exposed to, actively infected with, or recovered from COVID-19 were included in the dataset. A de-identified subject ID, COVID-19 status, age in years and sex were almost always included in the sample metadata.

TCRbeta CDR3 regions were amplified from genomic DNA using the immunoSEQ Assay, a bias-controlled multiplex PCR. Per the authors' processing: The number of nucleated cells in each sample was estimated from the amplification of reference gene primers within the assay. To quantify the absolute abundance of each unique TCRbeta CDR3 rearrangement, sequence reads were collapsed and filtered. For each sample, productive Simpson clonality was calculated as the square root of Simpson's diversity index over productive rearrangements. TCRdb provides this immuneACCESS table in a form limited to in-frame rearrangements. Some clones are lacking; in checked studies, under half of them reflect an unresolved V gene, and why the rest are absent is not known. V and J calls plus clone size are reproduced from that table; the DNA served to infer D and trimming. For this sample there are fewer than 15,000 clones; approximately 90% appear just once. The top ten clones comprise 12% to 15% of the sample.

The collaborating institutions used their own protocols to collect whole blood in K2EDTA tubes. For TCRbeta analysis, collaborators shipped samples in one of three forms: frozen whole blood, isolated PBMCs, or DNA extracted from either of those sample types. With regard to this clone: This clone's antigen is unknown. One base away there is no much larger clone; base qualities are not given.

Deletion took 3 bases off V and 1 base off J, with a span of 5 bases between the germline ends. Inclusive of the bounding cysteine and phenylalanine, the CDR3 is 13 residues long. Solely the CDR3 DNA is kept, with 39 bases framed from the first base. The germline V gene (reference sequence) specifies LNHDA as CDR1 and SQIVND as CDR2. General study outcomes and caveats: How much clinical and demographic metadata was included differed by source and by participant, and the metadata was provided uncurated.

Sequencing was performed on peripheral blood. This sequence originates from a human donor in a cohort sampled during active COVID-19. In this chain, TRBV19 is recombined with TRBJ2-3, with no reliable assignment of the D segment. The sequence in DNA is TGTGCCAGTAGTATCCGGGGCACAGATACGCAGTATTTT. It encodes CASSIRGTDTQYF.